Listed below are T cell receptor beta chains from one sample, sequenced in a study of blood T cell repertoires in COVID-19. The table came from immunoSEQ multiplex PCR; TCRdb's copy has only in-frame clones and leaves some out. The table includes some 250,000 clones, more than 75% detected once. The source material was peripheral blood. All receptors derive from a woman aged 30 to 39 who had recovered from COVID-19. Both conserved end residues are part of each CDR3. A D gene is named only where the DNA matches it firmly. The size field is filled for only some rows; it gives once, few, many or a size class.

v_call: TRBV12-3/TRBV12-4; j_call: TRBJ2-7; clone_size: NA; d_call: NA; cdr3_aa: CASSLQLSGEQYF; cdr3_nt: TGTGCCAGCAGTTTACAGCTCTCGGGGGAGCAGTACTTC
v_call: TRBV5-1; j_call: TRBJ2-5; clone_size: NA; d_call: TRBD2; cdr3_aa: CASSFARNSGGWETQYF; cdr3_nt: TGCGCCAGCAGCTTCGCTAGGAATAGCGGGGGATGGGAGACCCAGTACTTC
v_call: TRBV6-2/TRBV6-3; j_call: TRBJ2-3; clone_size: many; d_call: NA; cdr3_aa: CASSYGLSTDTQYF; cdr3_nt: TGTGCCAGCAGTTATGGACTTAGCACAGATACGCAGTATTTT
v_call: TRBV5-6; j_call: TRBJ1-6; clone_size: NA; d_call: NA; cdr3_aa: CASRTQGYGSPLHF; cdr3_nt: TGTGCCAGCAGGACGCAGGGGTACGGTTCACCCCTCCACTTT
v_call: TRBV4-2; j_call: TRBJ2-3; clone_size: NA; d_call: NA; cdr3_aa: CASSQAEAPGRVGTDTQYF; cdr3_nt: TGTGCCAGCAGCCAAGCGGAGGCCCCCGGTAGGGTTGGCACAGATACGCAGTATTTT
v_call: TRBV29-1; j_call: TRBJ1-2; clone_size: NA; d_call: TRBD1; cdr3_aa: CSVSNRGNHGYTF; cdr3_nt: TGCAGCGTTAGCAACAGGGGAAACCATGGCTACACCTTC
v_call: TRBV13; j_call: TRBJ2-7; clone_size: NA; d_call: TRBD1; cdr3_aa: CASSLARTGLEQYF; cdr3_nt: TGTGCCAGCAGCTTAGCGAGGACAGGGTTAGAGCAGTACTTC
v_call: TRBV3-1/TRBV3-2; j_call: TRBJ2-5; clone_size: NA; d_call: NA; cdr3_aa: CASDNRGETQYF; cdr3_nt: TGTGCCAGCGACAATAGGGGAGAGACCCAGTACTTC
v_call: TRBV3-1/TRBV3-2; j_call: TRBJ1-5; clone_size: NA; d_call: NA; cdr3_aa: CASSQGTDNQPQHF; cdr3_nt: TGTGCCAGCAGCCAAGGGACAGACAATCAGCCCCAGCATTTT
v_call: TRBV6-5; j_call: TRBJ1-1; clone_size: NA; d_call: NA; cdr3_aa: CASKKGAEAFF; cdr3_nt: TGTGCCAGCAAAAAAGGGGCTGAAGCTTTCTTT
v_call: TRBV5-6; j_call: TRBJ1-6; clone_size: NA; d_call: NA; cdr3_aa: CASSTGNSYNSPLHF; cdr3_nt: TGTGCCAGCAGCACAGGGAACTCCTATAATTCACCCCTCCACTTT
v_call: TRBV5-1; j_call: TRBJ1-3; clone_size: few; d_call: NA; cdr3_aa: CASSLGGGPPSGNTIYF; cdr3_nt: TGCGCCAGCAGCTTGGGAGGGGGTCCACCCTCTGGAAACACCATATATTTT
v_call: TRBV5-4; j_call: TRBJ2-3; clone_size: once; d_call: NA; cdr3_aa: CASSLWQGKGDTQYF; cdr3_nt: TGTGCCAGCAGCTTGTGGCAGGGGAAGGGAGATACGCAGTATTTT
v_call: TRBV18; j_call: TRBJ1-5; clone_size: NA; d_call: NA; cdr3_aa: CASSPPATGNQPQHF; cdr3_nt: TGTGCCAGCTCACCACCAGCGACAGGAAATCAGCCCCAGCATTTT
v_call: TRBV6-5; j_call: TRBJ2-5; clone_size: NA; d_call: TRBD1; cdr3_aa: CASRQTGIETQYF; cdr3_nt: TGTGCCAGCAGGCAGACAGGGATCGAGACCCAGTACTTC